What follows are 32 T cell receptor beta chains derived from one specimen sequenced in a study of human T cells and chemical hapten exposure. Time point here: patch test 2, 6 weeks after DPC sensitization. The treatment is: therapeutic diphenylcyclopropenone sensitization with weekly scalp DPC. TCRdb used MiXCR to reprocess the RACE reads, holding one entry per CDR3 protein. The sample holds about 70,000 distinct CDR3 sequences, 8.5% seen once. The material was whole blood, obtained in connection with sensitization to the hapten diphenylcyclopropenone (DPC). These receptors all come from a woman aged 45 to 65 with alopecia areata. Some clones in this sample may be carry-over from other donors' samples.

The CDR3 protein is CASSLAGGESPTEAFF. The CDR3 nucleotides read TGCGCCAGCAGCTTGGCTGGGGGCGAGTCGCCTACTGAAGCTTTCTTT. The V and J genes are TRBV5-1 and TRBJ1-1, with D perhaps TRBD1 (6 bases). Per germline, CDR1 SGHRS and CDR2 YFSETQ. The CDR3 spans 16 residues. With 0 bases removed from V and 5 bases from J, the gap between germline ends came to 17 bases.

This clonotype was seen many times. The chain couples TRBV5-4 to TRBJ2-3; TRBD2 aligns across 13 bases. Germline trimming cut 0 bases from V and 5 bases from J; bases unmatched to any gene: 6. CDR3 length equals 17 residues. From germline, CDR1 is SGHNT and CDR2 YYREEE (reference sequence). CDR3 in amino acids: CASSLDGTSGTGDTQYF. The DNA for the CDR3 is TGTGCCAGCAGCTTGGATGGGACTAGCGGGACCGGAGATACGCAGTATTTT.

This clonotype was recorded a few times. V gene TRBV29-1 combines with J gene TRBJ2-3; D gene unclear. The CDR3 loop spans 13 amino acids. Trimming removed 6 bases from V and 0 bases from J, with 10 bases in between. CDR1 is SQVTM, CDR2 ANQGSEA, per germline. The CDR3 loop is CSVQDGSTDTQYF. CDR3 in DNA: TGCAGCGTGCAGGACGGTAGCACAGATACGCAGTATTTT.

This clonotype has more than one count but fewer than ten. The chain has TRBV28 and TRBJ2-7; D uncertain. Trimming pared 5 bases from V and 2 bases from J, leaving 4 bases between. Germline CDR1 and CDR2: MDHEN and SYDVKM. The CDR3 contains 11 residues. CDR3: CASSTTYEQYF. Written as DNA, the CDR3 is TGTGCCAGCAGTACTACCTACGAGCAGTACTTC.

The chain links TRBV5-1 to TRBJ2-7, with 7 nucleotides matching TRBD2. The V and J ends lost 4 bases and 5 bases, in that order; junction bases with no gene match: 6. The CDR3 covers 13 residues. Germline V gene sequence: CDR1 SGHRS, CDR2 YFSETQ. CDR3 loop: CASSRLAGNEQYF. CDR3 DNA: TGCGCCAGCAGCCGGTTAGCGGGTAACGAGCAGTACTTC.

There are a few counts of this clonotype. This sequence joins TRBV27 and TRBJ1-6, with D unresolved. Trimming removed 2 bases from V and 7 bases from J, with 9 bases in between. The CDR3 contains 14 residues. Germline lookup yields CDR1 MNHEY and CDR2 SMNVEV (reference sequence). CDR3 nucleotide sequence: TGTGCCAGCAGTTTAAGAGGAGCGAATTCACCCCTCCACTTT. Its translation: CASSLRGANSPLHF.

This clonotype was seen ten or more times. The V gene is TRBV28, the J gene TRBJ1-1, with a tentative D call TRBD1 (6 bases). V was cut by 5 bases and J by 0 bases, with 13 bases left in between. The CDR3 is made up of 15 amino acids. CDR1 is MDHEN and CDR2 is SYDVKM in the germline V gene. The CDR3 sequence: CASSARTAMNTEAFF. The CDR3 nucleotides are TGTGCCAGCAGTGCCAGGACAGCGATGAACACTGAAGCTTTCTTT.

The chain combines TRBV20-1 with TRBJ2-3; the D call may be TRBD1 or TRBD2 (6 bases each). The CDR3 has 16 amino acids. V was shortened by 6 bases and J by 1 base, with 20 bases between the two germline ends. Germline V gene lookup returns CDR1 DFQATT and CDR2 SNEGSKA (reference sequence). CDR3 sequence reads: CSAGGRAKRGTDTQYF. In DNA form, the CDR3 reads TGCAGTGCCGGGGGCCGGGCGAAACGGGGCACAGATACGCAGTATTTT.

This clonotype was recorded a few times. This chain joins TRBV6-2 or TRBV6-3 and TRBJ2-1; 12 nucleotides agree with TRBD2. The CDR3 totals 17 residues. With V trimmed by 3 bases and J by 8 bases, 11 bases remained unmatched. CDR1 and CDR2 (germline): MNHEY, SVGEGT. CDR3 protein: CASSYQLAGGKRDEQFF. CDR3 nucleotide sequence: TGTGCCAGCAGTTATCAACTAGCGGGAGGAAAAAGGGATGAGCAGTTCTTC.

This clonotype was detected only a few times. The CDR3 sequence is CASSLGQGDEQYF. In nucleotides, the CDR3 is TGTGCCAGCAGCTTAGGACAGGGGGACGAGCAGTACTTC. The chain joins TRBV7-2 to TRBJ2-7; the match to TRBD1 covers 9 bases. This CDR3 region has 13 residues. J lost 5 bases, V lost 1 base, and 0 bases had no gene match. CDR1 and CDR2 from the germline V gene are SGHTA and FQGNSA. Full variable domain (rest looked up from reference TRBV7-2 and TRBJ2-7): GAGVSQSPSNKVTEKGKDVELRCDPISGHTALYWYRQSLGQGLEFLIYFQGNSAPDKSGLPSDRFSAERTGGSVSTLTIQRTQQEDSAVYLCASSLGQGDEQYFGPGTRLTVT.

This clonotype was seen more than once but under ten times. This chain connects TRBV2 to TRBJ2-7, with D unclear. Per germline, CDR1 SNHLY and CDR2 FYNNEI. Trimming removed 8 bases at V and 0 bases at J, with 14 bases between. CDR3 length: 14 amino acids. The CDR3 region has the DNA TGTGCCAGCTCCGGTGAGGTCGACTCCTACGAGCAGTACTTC. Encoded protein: CASSGEVDSYEQYF.

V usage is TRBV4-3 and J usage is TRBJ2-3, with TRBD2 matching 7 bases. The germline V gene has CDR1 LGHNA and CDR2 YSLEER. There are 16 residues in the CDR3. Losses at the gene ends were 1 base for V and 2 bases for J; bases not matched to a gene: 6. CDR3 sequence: CASSQGAGEVTDTQYF. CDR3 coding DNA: TGCGCCAGCAGCCAAGGTGCGGGGGAAGTCACAGATACGCAGTATTTT.

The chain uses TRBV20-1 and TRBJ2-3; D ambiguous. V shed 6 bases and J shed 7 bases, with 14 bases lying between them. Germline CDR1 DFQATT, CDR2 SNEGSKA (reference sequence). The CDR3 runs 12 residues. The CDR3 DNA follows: TGCAGTGCCCATGACGGGTCCCATACGCAGTATTTT. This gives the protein CSAHDGSHTQYF.

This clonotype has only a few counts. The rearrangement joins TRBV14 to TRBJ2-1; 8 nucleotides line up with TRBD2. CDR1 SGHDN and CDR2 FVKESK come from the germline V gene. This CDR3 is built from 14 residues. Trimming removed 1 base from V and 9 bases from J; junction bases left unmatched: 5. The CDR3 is CASSQGLAFGEQFF. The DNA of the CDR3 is TGTGCCAGCAGCCAAGGACTAGCGTTCGGTGAGCAGTTCTTC.

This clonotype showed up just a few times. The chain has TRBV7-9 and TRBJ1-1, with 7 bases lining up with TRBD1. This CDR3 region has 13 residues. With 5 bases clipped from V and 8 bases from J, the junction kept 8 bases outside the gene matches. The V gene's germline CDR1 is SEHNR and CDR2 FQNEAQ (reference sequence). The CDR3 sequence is CASSIPGGTEAFF. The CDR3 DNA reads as TGTGCCAGCAGCATCCCAGGGGGGACGGAAGCTTTCTTT.

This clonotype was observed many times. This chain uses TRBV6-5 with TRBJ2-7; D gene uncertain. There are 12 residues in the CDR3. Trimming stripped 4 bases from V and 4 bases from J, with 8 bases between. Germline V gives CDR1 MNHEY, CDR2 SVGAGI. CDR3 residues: CASSSPGYEQYF. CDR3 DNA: TGTGCCAGCAGTTCCCCTGGGTACGAGCAGTACTTC.

CDR3 in amino acids: CASSLVVAGGTGELFF. The CDR3 DNA follows: TGCGCCAGCAGCTTGGTGGTAGCAGGAGGCACCGGGGAGCTGTTTTTT. This chain links TRBV5-1 with TRBJ2-2; the D gene is possibly TRBD2 (5 bases). V was cut by 0 bases and J by 4 bases, with 13 bases left in between. Per the germline V gene, CDR1 is SGHRS and CDR2 is YFSETQ. This CDR3 is built from 16 residues. The full variable domain, with the rest looked up from reference TRBV5-1 and TRBJ2-2, is KAGVTQTPRYLIKTRGQQVTLSCSPISGHRSVSWYQQTPGQGLQFLFEYFSETQRNKGNFPGRFSGRQFSNSRSEMNVSTLELGDSALYLCASSLVVAGGTGELFFGEGSRLTVL.

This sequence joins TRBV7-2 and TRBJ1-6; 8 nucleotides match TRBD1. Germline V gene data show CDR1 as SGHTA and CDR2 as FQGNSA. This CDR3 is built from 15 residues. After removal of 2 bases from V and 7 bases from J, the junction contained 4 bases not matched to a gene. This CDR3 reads CASSLQGAGNSPLHF. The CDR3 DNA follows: TGTGCCAGCAGCTTACAGGGGGCAGGGAATTCACCCCTCCACTTT.

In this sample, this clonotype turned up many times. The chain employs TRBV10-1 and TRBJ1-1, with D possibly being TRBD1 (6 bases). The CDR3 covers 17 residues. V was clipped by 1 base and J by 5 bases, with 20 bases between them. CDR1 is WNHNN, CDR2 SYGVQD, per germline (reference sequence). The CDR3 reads CASSEFSWQGRDTEAFF. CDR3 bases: TGCGCCAGCAGTGAGTTTTCTTGGCAGGGGCGCGATACTGAAGCTTTCTTT.

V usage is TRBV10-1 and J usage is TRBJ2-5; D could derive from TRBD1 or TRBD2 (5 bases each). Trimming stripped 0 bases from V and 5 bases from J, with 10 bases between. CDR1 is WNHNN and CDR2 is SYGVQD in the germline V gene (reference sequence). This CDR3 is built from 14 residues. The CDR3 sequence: CASSESWGMETQYF. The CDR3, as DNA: TGCGCCAGCAGTGAGTCGTGGGGGATGGAGACCCAGTACTTC.

The CDR3 protein is CASSYAPRDQPQHF. Here the CDR3 DNA reads TGTGCCAGCAGTTACGCGCCGAGGGATCAGCCCCAGCATTTT. The V and J genes are TRBV6-5 and TRBJ1-5; D ambiguous. Germline CDR1 and CDR2: MNHEY and SVGAGI. The CDR3 sequence is 14 residues long. Trimming took 2 bases from V and 5 from J, leaving 10 bases between them.

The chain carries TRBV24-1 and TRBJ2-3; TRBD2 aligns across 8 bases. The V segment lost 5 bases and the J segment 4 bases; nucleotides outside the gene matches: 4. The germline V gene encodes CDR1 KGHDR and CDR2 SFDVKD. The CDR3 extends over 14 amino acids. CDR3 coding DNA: TGTGCCACCAGTGTTAGCGGGGAGGCAGATACGCAGTATTTT. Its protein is CATSVSGEADTQYF.

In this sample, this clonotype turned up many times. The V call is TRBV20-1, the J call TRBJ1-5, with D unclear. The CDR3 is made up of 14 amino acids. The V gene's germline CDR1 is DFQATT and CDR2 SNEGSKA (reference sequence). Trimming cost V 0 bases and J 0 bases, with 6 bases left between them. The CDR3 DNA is TGCAGTGCTAGAGAAGACAATAGCAATCAGCCCCAGCATTTT. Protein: CSAREDNSNQPQHF.

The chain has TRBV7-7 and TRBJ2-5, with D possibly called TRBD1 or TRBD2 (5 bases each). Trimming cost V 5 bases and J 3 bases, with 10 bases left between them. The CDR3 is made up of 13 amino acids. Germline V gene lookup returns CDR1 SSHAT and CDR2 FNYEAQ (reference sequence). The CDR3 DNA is TGTGCCAGCAGCCGGGACCTTAAAGAGACCCAGTACTTC. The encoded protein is CASSRDLKETQYF. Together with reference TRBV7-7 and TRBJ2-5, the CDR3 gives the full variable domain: GAGVSQSPRYKVTKRGQDVTLRCDPISSHATLYWYQQALGQGPEFLTYFNYEAQPDKSGLPSDRFSAERPEGSISTLTIQRTEQRDSAMYRCASSRDLKETQYFGPGTRLLVL.

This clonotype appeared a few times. Written as DNA, the CDR3 is TGTGCCAGCAGTTCCCAGCCGATCCAAGAGACCCAGTACTTC. Residues: CASSSQPIQETQYF. J is TRBJ2-5 and V is TRBV28, with D unresolved. The CDR3 runs to 14 residues. Trimming took 4 bases from V and 1 from J, leaving 10 bases between them. Germline V gene sequence: CDR1 MDHEN, CDR2 SYDVKM.

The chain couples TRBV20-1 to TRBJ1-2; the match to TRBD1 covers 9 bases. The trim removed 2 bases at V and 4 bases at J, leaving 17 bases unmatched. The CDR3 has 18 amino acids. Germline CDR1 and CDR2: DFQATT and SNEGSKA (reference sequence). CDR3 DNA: TGCAGTGCTAGACCTAGCAACAGGGGGCGCGCATATGCCTATGGCTACACCTTC. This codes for CSARPSNRGRAYAYGYTF.

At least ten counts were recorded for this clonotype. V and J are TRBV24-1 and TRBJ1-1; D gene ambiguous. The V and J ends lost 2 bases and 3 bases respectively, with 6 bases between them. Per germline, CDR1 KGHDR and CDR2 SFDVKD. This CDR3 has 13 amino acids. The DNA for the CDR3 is TGTGCCACCAGTGATTCTACTTACACTGAAGCTTTCTTT. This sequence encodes CATSDSTYTEAFF.

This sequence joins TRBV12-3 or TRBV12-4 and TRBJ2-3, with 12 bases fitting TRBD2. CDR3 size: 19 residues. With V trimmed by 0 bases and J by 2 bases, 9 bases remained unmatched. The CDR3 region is CASSLASGLAGSYTDTQYF. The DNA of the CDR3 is TGTGCCAGCAGTTTAGCGAGCGGACTAGCGGGGTCGTACACAGATACGCAGTATTTT.

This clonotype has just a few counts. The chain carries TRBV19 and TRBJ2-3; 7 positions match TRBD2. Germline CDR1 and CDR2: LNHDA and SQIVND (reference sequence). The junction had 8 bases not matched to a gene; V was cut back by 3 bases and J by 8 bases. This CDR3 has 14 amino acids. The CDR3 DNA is TGTGCCAGTAGTATGGGGCGGGAGAAGAGTACGCAGTATTTT. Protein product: CASSMGREKSTQYF.

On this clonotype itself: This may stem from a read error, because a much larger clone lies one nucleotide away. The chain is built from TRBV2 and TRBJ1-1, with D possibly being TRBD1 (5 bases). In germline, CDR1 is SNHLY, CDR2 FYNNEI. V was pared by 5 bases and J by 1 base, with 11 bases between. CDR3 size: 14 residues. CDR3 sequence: CASSPPQGNTEAFF. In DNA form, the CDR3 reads TGTGCCAGCAGTCCACCCCAGGGGAACACTGAAGCTTTCTTT. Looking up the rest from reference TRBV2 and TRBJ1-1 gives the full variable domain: EPEVTQTPSHQVTQMGQEVILRCVPISNHLYFYWYRQILGQKVEFLVSFYNNEISEKSEIFDDQFSVERPDGSNFTLKIRSTKLEDSAMYFCASSPPQGNTEAFFGQGTRLTVV.

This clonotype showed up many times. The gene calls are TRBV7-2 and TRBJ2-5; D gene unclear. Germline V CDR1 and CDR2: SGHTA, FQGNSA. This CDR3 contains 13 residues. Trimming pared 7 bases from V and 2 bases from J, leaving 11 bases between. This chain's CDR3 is CASNAQLQETQYF. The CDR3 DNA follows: TGTGCCAGCAACGCACAGCTTCAAGAGACCCAGTACTTC. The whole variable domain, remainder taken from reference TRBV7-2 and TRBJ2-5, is GAGVSQSPSNKVTEKGKDVELRCDPISGHTALYWYRQSLGQGLEFLIYFQGNSAPDKSGLPSDRFSAERTGGSVSTLTIQRTQQEDSAVYLCASNAQLQETQYFGPGTRLLVL.

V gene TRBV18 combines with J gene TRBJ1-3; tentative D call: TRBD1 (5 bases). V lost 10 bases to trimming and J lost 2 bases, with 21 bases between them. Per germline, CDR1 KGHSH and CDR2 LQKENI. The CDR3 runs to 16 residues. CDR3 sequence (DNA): TGTGCCACGGGTGCGGGGCGACAGCAGGCTGGAAACACCATATATTTT. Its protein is CATGAGRQQAGNTIYF.